The 30 T cell receptor beta chains below all came from one sample that was sequenced in a study of shared clonotypes between healthy human individuals. Using immunoSEQ multiplex PCR, the repertoire was profiled, and TCRdb retains in-frame clones only, with some absent. This sample carries 2 million to 2.5 million clones, 90% to 95% of them seen once, and the ten largest clones take about 0.41%. The sequencing input was naive CD4+ T cells from PBMCs. Indicated subset: CD45RA+ positively selected. The receptors come from a man between 18 and 29 years old in good health. Some clones in this sample may be carry-over from other donors' samples.

The rearrangement links TRBV6-5 to TRBJ1-5; 7 bases align to TRBD1. Germline V gene data show CDR1 as MNHEY and CDR2 as SVGAGI. V was clipped by 8 bases and J by 1 base; unmatched bases: 8. The CDR3 loop spans 15 amino acids. The CDR3 nucleotides read TGTGCCAGCCACTACAGGGGAGGGAGCAATCAGCCCCAGCATTTT. Translation gives CASHYRGGSNQPQHF.

The CDR3 nucleotides read TGCGCCAGCAGCCCTCAGGTAGCGAGCTCCTACGAGCAGTACTTC. This codes for CASSPQVASSYEQYF. The genes are TRBV4-3 and TRBJ2-7; TRBD2 might be the D (5 bases). This CDR3 spans 15 amino acids. Between the trimmed V and J ends, which lost 4 bases and 0 bases, there was a span of 13 bases. Germline CDR1 reads LGHNA; CDR2 reads YSLEER.

This rearrangement joins TRBV6-6 to TRBJ2-7; 7 nucleotides align to TRBD1. Germline trimming cut 7 bases from V and 0 bases from J; bases unmatched to any gene: 12. Germline V gene data show CDR1 as MNHNY and CDR2 as SVGAGI (reference sequence). CDR3 size: 16 residues. DNA of the CDR3: TGTGCCAGCACCTCCTTTTCCGGGACAGTCTCCTACGAGCAGTACTTC. This sequence encodes CASTSFSGTVSYEQYF.

V and J are TRBV2 and TRBJ2-1; D gene unclear. The length of the CDR3 is 12 residues. CDR1 SNHLY and CDR2 FYNNEI come from the germline V gene. V lost 5 bases to trimming and J lost 7 bases, with 9 bases between them. The CDR3 reads CASSQGNNEQFF. The DNA of the CDR3 is TGTGCCAGCAGTCAAGGAAATAATGAGCAGTTCTTC.

The chain couples TRBV11-3 to TRBJ2-3; D tentatively fits TRBD1 or TRBD2 (5 bases each). Trimming left V 5 bases short and J 1 base short, with 13 bases between. The CDR3 sequence is 15 residues long. CDR1 SGHNT and CDR2 YENEEA come from the germline V gene. The CDR3 here is CASSPGAWGTDTQYF. The CDR3 DNA reads as TGTGCCAGCAGCCCCGGGGCGTGGGGCACAGATACGCAGTATTTT.

The J gene is TRBJ2-5, the V gene TRBV7-2, with D possibly matching TRBD1 (5 bases). Germline V gives CDR1 SGHTA, CDR2 FQGNSA. V lost 6 bases and J 4 bases, leaving 18 bases between the germline ends. The CDR3 totals 15 residues. The CDR3 DNA sequence: TGTGCCAGCAGTGCCGTGTTCTGGGGCAGAGAGACCCAGTACTTC. This translates into CASSAVFWGRETQYF.

V usage is TRBV11-2 and J usage is TRBJ1-4; D is uncertain. From germline, CDR1 is SGHAT and CDR2 FQNNGV. The length of the CDR3 is 14 residues. Trimming took off 2 bases at V and 7 bases at J, with 11 bases between the two ends. The CDR3 DNA follows: TGTGCCAGCAGCTTAAGTATACAGTCTGAAAAACTGTTTTTT. Its protein product is CASSLSIQSEKLFF.

The chain recombines TRBV9 with TRBJ2-3; 8 bases map to TRBD2. This CDR3 is built from 16 residues. V trimming: 2 bases; J trimming: 4 bases; junction bases outside the gene matches: 9. CDR1 and CDR2 from the germline V gene are SGDLS and YYNGEE. As DNA, the CDR3 is TGTGCCAGCAGCGTGGCGGGGGGCGGTGTCCCAGATACGCAGTATTTT. This translates into CASSVAGGGVPDTQYF.

The chain has TRBV28 and TRBJ1-5, with D hard to call. Trimming removed 8 bases at V and 6 bases at J, with 14 bases between. CDR1 is MDHEN and CDR2 is SYDVKM in the germline V gene. The CDR3 extends over 13 amino acids. The DNA of the CDR3 is TGTGCCAGCTTCGGAGGGTTGAGTCAGCCCCAGCATTTT. Protein sequence: CASFGGLSQPQHF.

The V gene is TRBV4-3, the J gene TRBJ1-4, with a weak D call TRBD1 (5 bases). Per germline, CDR1 LGHNA and CDR2 YSLEER. V was shortened by 2 bases and J by 8 bases, with 9 bases between the two germline ends. The CDR3 extends over 13 amino acids. CDR3 nucleotides: TGCGCCAGCAGCCAATTCGGGGACGAAAAACTGTTTTTT. Amino acids: CASSQFGDEKLFF.

The rearrangement links TRBV7-3 to TRBJ1-1; D call uncertain. The CDR3 length is 14 residues. The germline gives CDR1 SGHTA, CDR2 FQGTGA. Trimming removed 5 bases from V and 0 bases from J, with 10 bases in between. The CDR3 reads CASSRGGVNTEAFF. For the CDR3, the DNA is TGTGCCAGCAGCCGCGGCGGCGTGAACACTGAAGCTTTCTTT. Filled out from reference TRBV7-3 and TRBJ1-1, the complete variable domain reads GAGVSQTPSNKVTEKGKYVELRCDPISGHTALYWYRQSLGQGPEFLIYFQGTGAADDSGLPNDRFFAVRPEGSVSTLKIQRTERGDSAVYLCASSRGGVNTEAFFGQGTRLTVV.

This chain connects TRBV28 to TRBJ2-3; 8 bases line up with TRBD2. The CDR3 extends over 14 amino acids. Germline-derived CDR1 and CDR2 are MDHEN and SYDVKM. With 5 bases clipped from V and 4 bases from J, the junction kept 5 bases outside the gene matches. The CDR3 loop is CASSRSGSSDTQYF. CDR3 bases: TGTGCCAGCAGTAGGAGCGGGAGCTCAGATACGCAGTATTTT.

The CDR3 sequence is CASSAFKTSGLYNEQFF. DNA of the CDR3: TGTGCCAGCAGTGCCTTTAAGACTAGCGGGCTATACAATGAGCAGTTCTTC. V and J are TRBV2 and TRBJ2-1; the match to TRBD2 covers 10 bases. J gave up 4 bases and V 4 bases, and 10 bases lay outside the gene matches. CDR1 is SNHLY and CDR2 is FYNNEI in the germline V gene. The CDR3 loop spans 17 amino acids.

The V call is TRBV7-8, the J call TRBJ1-2, with D possibly being TRBD1 (5 bases). CDR3 length equals 16 residues. V lost 4 bases to trimming and J lost 5 bases, with 20 bases between them. Looked up from germline, CDR1 is SGHVS and CDR2 is FQNEAQ. This chain's CDR3 is CASSSRVEISGYGYTF. The CDR3 DNA follows: TGTGCCAGCAGCTCCAGGGTGGAAATCAGTGGGTATGGCTACACCTTC.

The gene calls are TRBV28 and TRBJ1-4; 7 bases agree with TRBD1. The CDR3 length is 13 residues. From germline, CDR1 is MDHEN and CDR2 SYDVKM. V trimming: 1 base; J trimming: 10 bases; junction bases outside the gene matches: 3. The CDR3 sequence is CASSLYRGGKLFF. Here the CDR3 DNA reads TGTGCCAGCAGTTTATACAGGGGCGGAAAACTGTTTTTT.

This sequence joins TRBV29-1 and TRBJ2-7, with 8 bases lining up with TRBD2. V dropped 6 bases and J dropped 7; count of bases not matched to a gene: 11. This CDR3 spans 13 amino acids. The germline gives CDR1 SQVTM, CDR2 ANQGSEA. Here the CDR3 reads CSVLAASGWEQYF. In nucleotides, the CDR3 is TGCAGCGTGTTGGCGGCTAGCGGGTGGGAGCAGTACTTC.

The chain links TRBV6-5 to TRBJ1-2; perhaps TRBD1 as D (5 bases). Germline loops: CDR1 MNHEY, CDR2 SVGAGI. Trimming took off 5 bases at V and 8 bases at J, with 12 bases between the two ends. This CDR3 comprises 12 residues. CDR3 sequence reads: CASSPGIRGYTF. The CDR3 nucleotides are TGTGCCAGCAGTCCAGGGATTCGAGGCTACACCTTC.

The chain recombines TRBV2 with TRBJ1-1; tentative D call: TRBD1 (6 bases). This CDR3 has 14 amino acids. The V end was cut by 8 bases, the J end by 6 bases, with 19 bases between. Germline CDR1 SNHLY, CDR2 FYNNEI. The CDR3 DNA sequence: TGTGCCAGCCAAGGGACAACGCTTGTGGCTGAAGCTTTCTTT. Encoded protein: CASQGTTLVAEAFF.

The chain combines TRBV13 with TRBJ2-1; 10 nucleotides line up with TRBD1. The CDR3 runs 18 residues. The germline V gene has CDR1 PRHDT and CDR2 FYEKMQ (reference sequence). V trimming: 5 bases; J trimming: 10 bases; junction bases outside the gene matches: 20. The CDR3 region is CASSIPGPTGGARGEQFF. The CDR3 region has the DNA TGTGCCAGCAGCATACCCGGCCCGACAGGGGGCGCGAGGGGAGAGCAGTTCTTC.

This chain joins TRBV25-1 and TRBJ1-2, with a possible D match to TRBD1 (6 bases). Germline CDR1 MGHDK, CDR2 SYGVNS. V lost 8 bases, J lost 8 bases, and 15 bases lay in between. CDR3 length equals 12 residues. The CDR3 coding sequence is TGTGCCAGCGGATCAGGGGTGGTCGGCTACACCTTC. It specifies CASGSGVVGYTF.

The V and J genes are TRBV29-1 and TRBJ1-5, with 7 bases lining up with TRBD1. Germline CDR1 reads SQVTM; CDR2 reads ANQGSEA. Trimming took 6 bases from V and 0 from J; bases not matched to a gene: 5. The CDR3 sequence is 14 residues long. The CDR3 DNA is TGCAGCGTGCGGACAGGCTATAGCAATCAGCCCCAGCATTTT. Translating gives CSVRTGYSNQPQHF.

The V call is TRBV9, the J call TRBJ2-3, with 7 bases fitting TRBD1. Germline-derived CDR1 and CDR2 are SGDLS and YYNGEE. This CDR3 spans 18 amino acids. With 6 bases clipped from V and 0 bases from J, the junction kept 16 bases outside the gene matches. CDR3 loop: CASNSNTRDRTSTDTQYF. The CDR3 DNA reads as TGTGCCAGCAACTCTAATACCAGGGACAGAACTAGCACAGATACGCAGTATTTT.

Details on this clone: The sample has other DNA sequences that encode this CDR3 too. The chain recombines TRBV28 with TRBJ1-2; 11 bases map to TRBD1. The V gene's germline CDR1 is MDHEN and CDR2 SYDVKM. The CDR3 is 13 residues long. V lost 3 bases and J lost 6; bases outside the gene matches: 0. The CDR3 DNA follows: TGTGCCAGCAGTTTGGGACAGGGGGATGGCTACACCTTC. Encoded protein: CASSLGQGDGYTF.

The chain has TRBV6-1 and TRBJ2-2; D is ambiguous. V was clipped by 2 bases and J by 1 base, with 11 bases between them. Germline V gives CDR1 MNHNS, CDR2 SASEGT. The CDR3 is 16 amino acids. CDR3 loop: CASSEFSALNTGELFF. The CDR3 DNA reads TGTGCCAGCAGTGAATTTTCAGCACTGAACACCGGGGAGCTGTTTTTT.

The CDR3, as DNA: TGTGCCAGCAGCTCAACACAGGGGCGAGGGGAGACCCAGTACTTC. Its protein product is CASSSTQGRGETQYF. The chain links TRBV14 to TRBJ2-5; 7 nucleotides agree with TRBD1. Trimming removed 5 bases from V and 5 bases from J; junction bases left unmatched: 11. The CDR3 sequence is 15 residues long. Germline V gene lookup returns CDR1 SGHDN and CDR2 FVKESK.

This chain links TRBV5-6 with TRBJ1-1, with 7 bases aligning to TRBD1. V dropped 0 bases and J dropped 7; count of bases not matched to a gene: 0. The germline V gene has CDR1 SGHDT and CDR2 YYEEEE. This CDR3 comprises 12 residues. CDR3 sequence reads: CASSLGTGEAFF. The DNA of the CDR3 is TGTGCCAGCAGCTTGGGGACAGGTGAAGCTTTCTTT. The complete variable domain, with remaining parts taken from reference TRBV5-6 and TRBJ1-1, reads DAGVTQSPTHLIKTRGQQVTLRCSPKSGHDTVSWYQQALGQGPQFIFQYYEEEERQRGNFPDRFSGHQFPNYSSELNVNALLLGDSALYLCASSLGTGEAFFGQGTRLTVV.

The rearrangement joins TRBV2 to TRBJ1-1; perhaps TRBD1 as D (5 bases). Trimming removed 10 bases from V and 1 base from J, with 22 bases in between. Germline V gene lookup returns CDR1 SNHLY and CDR2 FYNNEI. The CDR3 is 16 amino acids. This chain's CDR3 is CATRRGLRQTNTEAFF. The CDR3 DNA sequence: TGTGCCACCAGACGAGGGTTGAGACAGACGAACACTGAAGCTTTCTTT. Variable domain in full (rest from reference TRBV2 and TRBJ1-1): EPEVTQTPSHQVTQMGQEVILRCVPISNHLYFYWYRQILGQKVEFLVSFYNNEISEKSEIFDDQFSVERPDGSNFTLKIRSTKLEDSAMYFCATRRGLRQTNTEAFFGQGTRLTVV.

The gene calls are TRBV7-7 and TRBJ2-1; 7 nucleotides agree with TRBD1. This CDR3 comprises 14 residues. Per the germline V gene, CDR1 is SSHAT and CDR2 is FNYEAQ (reference sequence). V was clipped by 2 bases and J by 8 bases; unmatched bases: 6. CDR3 in amino acids: CASSLSGQSDEQFF. CDR3 in DNA: TGTGCCAGCAGCTTATCGGGACAGTCCGATGAGCAGTTCTTC.

The chain combines TRBV7-3 with TRBJ2-3; D is undetermined. The CDR3 is made up of 13 amino acids. Germline CDR1 is SGHTA and CDR2 is FQGTGA. The ends were cut back, 3 bases at V and 4 bases at J, with 8 bases in the middle. The CDR3 spells CASSLSYSDTQYF. DNA of the CDR3: TGTGCCAGCAGCTTGTCCTATTCAGATACGCAGTATTTT.

The V call is TRBV4-2, the J call TRBJ2-7; 7 bases line up with TRBD1. V dropped 5 bases and J dropped 2; count of bases not matched to a gene: 9. This CDR3 spans 15 amino acids. Germline V gives CDR1 LGHNA, CDR2 YNFKEQ. The CDR3 DNA sequence: TGTGCCAGCAGCTACACAGGGGCCACTCCCTACGAGCAGTACTTC. As protein: CASSYTGATPYEQYF.